This T cell receptor beta chain was captured in a study of cytomegalovirus exposure and HLA in healthy donors (TCRdb year 2017). General notes on the study: An earlier analysis of under 600 of the donors reported about 250 Gb of sequence data and some 100 million unique TCR beta sequences from about 179 million T cells. Approximately 300 gigabases of sequencing data and approximately 92 million unique TCR sequences made up an early release that covered several hundred HLA-typed donors. Of the 398 genotyped donors, 81% were placed in the genetic ancestry cluster associated with self-reported Caucasian donors. The study aimed to test whether signatures of past pathogen exposure could be identified by cataloging public T cell receptors. The T cell repertoires of some 700 subjects were profiled by immunosequencing and related to cytomegalovirus serostatus. Along with the approximately 650-subject first cohort, a separate validation cohort of over 90 different subjects was used. The study combined high-throughput TCR immunosequencing, statistical association of individual TCRs with disease status, and machine learning to predict cytomegalovirus infection status. A later analysis re-analyzed previously published TCR beta repertoires from approximately 670 donors and added high-resolution HLA genotyping to study TCR occurrence patterns. The later analysis used no new phenotypic data to find candidate immune exposures, relying instead on TCR beta sequences and their occurrence across donors. An earlier analysis of 587 of the donors used high-throughput TCR beta sequencing to judge whether each TCR beta V gene segment behaved as functional or pseudogenic. Donor age, sex, ethnicity and CMV serostatus were collected together with the repertoire data. In a later genetic analysis, genome-wide SNP genotypes for about 65% of the roughly 700 donors were used, and that subset was treated as a discovery cohort. All discovery cohort repertoires had been generated on a single sequencing platform. Both class I and class II loci were covered by HLA typing, at four-digit resolution. The number of typed donors differed by locus: about 620-640 for A, B, C, DRB1 and DQB1; approximately 520 for DQA1; some 610 for DPA1; and some 450 for DPB1. About 5 DR-DQ haplotypes were handled as single units for association and clustering, since linkage in the cohort was strong. Among some 410 genotyped donors of the cohort, an average of roughly 230,000 unique TCR beta nucleotide sequences was sequenced per donor, of which 15% to 20% were non-productive. Beyond this particular receptor, the publication reports: Linkage disequilibrium might explain the correlated functional status among segregating V segments, but an unknown experimental factor could not be ruled out. Some IMGT-functional V segments, including TRBV6-2 and TRBV6-3, could not be told apart with the 87-base-pair reads, so those segments were excluded. A further reported finding was that TCR beta sequences accurately predicted the HLA-A and HLA-B alleles for most subjects in the first cohort. According to a later analysis, parvovirus B19, influenza, CMV and Epstein-Barr virus appeared linked to several top co-occurrence clusters. In vitro tests confirmed that a few of the cytomegalovirus-associated TCR beta chains recognize cytomegalovirus antigens. The sequencing pipeline was judged likely to have produced a cluster of highly shared sequence variants as a technical artifact. A later analysis found that TCR association rates varied across HLA loci, with DRB1 alleles showing the most associated TCRs and HLA-C alleles the fewest. V-gene and J-gene trimming of TCR beta chains was associated with a missense DCLRE1C variant in a later genetic analysis, and the association was replicated in an independent cohort. A later analysis found that most CMV-associated TCR beta chains appeared HLA-restricted, with HLA associations seemingly driven largely by CMV exposure. Some 15 rarely observed V segments, including chromosome 9 orphons, were excluded from the earlier analysis of just under 600 of the donors because counts were too low. Across donors, most TCR sequences were observed very rarely, whereas some public TCRs were present in many individuals. Presence/absence analyses assumed roughly uniform sequencing depth across donors, an assumption that may not hold. A later analysis found that HLA-associated TCR beta chains were more clonally expanded and had lower generation probabilities than equally common non-associated chains. The authors suggested that the approach could potentially be extended to other disease states and immunological phenotypes. Strong co-occurrence of HLA alleles, especially DR and DQ, made assigning TCR associations to individual alleles difficult. Only TCR beta chains were sequenced in this cohort, and the absence of alpha or paired-chain data limited detectable features. Because some donors lacked HLA typing at each locus, the association tests relied only on the typed subset. CMV serostatus was the only immune exposure information available for the cohort. A later genetic analysis reported fewer N-insertions in productive TCRs among donors in an Asian-associated ancestry cluster than the roughly 650-donor mean. The classifier was reported to diagnose cytomegalovirus status with high specificity and sensitivity in both the original cohort and the validation cohort. At a false discovery rate of 0.05, a later analysis linked 16,951 TCR beta sequences to specific HLA alleles. The study listed approximately 150 TCR beta chains as associated with cytomegalovirus. In an earlier analysis of approximately 590 of the donors, most TCR beta V segments appeared in productive rearrangements about 87% or about 30% of the time, broadly matching IMGT annotations.

The cohort comprised several hundred healthy bone marrow donors. Cohort members were all nominally healthy when sampled, although unrecorded immune exposures were likely present. CMV serostatus was positive for about 300 and negative for about half of the 666 cohort members, and was not recorded for this donor. A peripheral blood sample was collected from each donor, and TCR beta sequencing was performed on peripheral blood mononuclear cells. The Qiagen DNeasy Blood Extraction Kit was used to extract genomic DNA from the blood cell samples. As to this clone: The target of this receptor is not known. One base away there is no much larger clone; base qualities are not given.

In the germline V gene, CDR1 corresponds to SNHLY and CDR2 to FYNNEI. Spanning cysteine to phenylalanine, the CDR3 consists of 14 amino acids. Only the CDR3 DNA is retained, 42 bases long and in frame from the first base. The junction shows trimming of 1 base on V and 5 bases on J, plus 9 bases between the germline ends. Preparation of the library involved the immunoSEQ multiplex PCR assay. The multiplex PCR relied on a mix of 60 forward primers for TCR Vbeta segments and 13 reverse primers for TCR Jbeta segments. The CDR3 region of rearranged TCR beta genes was amplified from genomic DNA with a multiplex PCR assay. On the Illumina HiSeq System, the amplified TCR beta libraries were sequenced as 87-base-pair reads. Per the original workflow: A later analysis tallied 75 million to 95 million unique TCR beta chains across the 650 to 750 repertoires, and some 10 million of those chains were shared by two or more donors. Raw reads were error-corrected and collapsed into unique sequences by a nearest-neighbor algorithm in which closely related sequences were merged to remove PCR and sequencing errors. V, D and J gene segments were assigned by aligning CDR3 sequences to IMGT reference sequences. For a sequence to be retained, a match of at least six nucleotides was required to both a V gene segment and a J gene segment. A rearrangement was called productive if the CDR3 had no stop codons and remained in frame with V and J, and every other rearrangement was called non-productive. CDR3 was defined by IMGT convention, running from the second conserved V-encoded cysteine to the conserved J-encoded phenylalanine. The earlier analysis of about 560 of the donors excluded any sequence lacking an unambiguous match to a single V gene segment. An earlier analysis of a few hundred of the donors classified V segments as functional when productive rearrangements were above 56.7% and as segregating when the standard deviation between donors was above 5%. A statistical classification framework was developed to diagnose cytomegalovirus status using the catalog of TCR beta chain sequences. In a later analysis, V and J genes were assigned by comparing TCR nucleotide sequences against IMGT/GENE-DB human TR gene sequences. In a later analysis, CDR3 sequences and most-parsimonious VDJ recombination scenarios were assigned using the TCRdist pipeline. In a later analysis, each TCR beta chain was defined by its CDR3 amino acid sequence together with its V-gene family, and reads without a unique V-gene family were excluded. In a later analysis, 500 to 650 highly shared, low-generation-probability nucleotide sequences were removed to address suspected cross-contamination and a sequencing artifact. In a later analysis, a clonal expansion index was calculated for each public chain from normalized within-repertoire ranks of inferred template counts. A later analysis computed generation probabilities with a VDJ recombination model fitted to out-of-frame rearrangements, and checked the results against IGoR. A later analysis scored TCR-TCR, TCR-HLA and TCR-CMV co-occurrence with hypergeometric tests, applying a repertoire-size bias correction to TCR pairs. A later analysis estimated false discovery rates by permuting HLA or CMV assignments 20 times. In a later analysis, co-occurring TCRs were grouped with DBSCAN, and TCRdist sequence similarity was added when clustering was performed within HLA-allele-positive subsets. Repertoires with fewer than 30,000 or more than 120,000 public chains, plus five repertoires with anomalous nucleotide sharing, were excluded from co-occurrence clustering. TCRdb provides this immuneACCESS table in a form limited to in-frame rearrangements. Some clones are lacking; in checked studies, under half of them reflect an unresolved V gene, and why the rest are absent is not known. The DNA was the basis for D and trimming; V, J and clone size are from that table. The table for this sample lists under 250,000 clones; more than 75% of them were counted only once. About 1.2% of the sample is in the top ten clones.

The sequence is built from TRBV2 and TRBJ1-5, with an unclear D gene assignment. This receptor was taken from a human donor in good health. Sequencing was performed on PBMCs. DNA sequence: TGTGCCAGCAGTGAAGTCTGGGAGGATCAGCCCCAGCATTTT. It codes for CASSEVWEDQPQHF.